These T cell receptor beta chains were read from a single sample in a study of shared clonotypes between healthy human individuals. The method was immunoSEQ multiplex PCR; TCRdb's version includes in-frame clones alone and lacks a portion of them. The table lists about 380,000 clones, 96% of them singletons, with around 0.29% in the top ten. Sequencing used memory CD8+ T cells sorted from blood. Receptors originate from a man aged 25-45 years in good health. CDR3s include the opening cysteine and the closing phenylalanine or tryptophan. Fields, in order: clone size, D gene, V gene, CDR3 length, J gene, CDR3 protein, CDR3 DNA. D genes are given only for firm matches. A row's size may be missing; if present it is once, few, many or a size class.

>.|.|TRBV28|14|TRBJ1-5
CASSRDTDSQPQHF
TGTGCCAGCAGCCGGGACACGGATAGTCAGCCCCAGCATTTT
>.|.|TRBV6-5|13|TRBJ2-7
CASSYSSSYEQYF
TGTGCCAGCAGTTACTCGTCCTCCTACGAGCAGTACTTC
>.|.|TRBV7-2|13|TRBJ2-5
CASSLATGETQYF
TGTGCCAGCAGCTTAGCGACCGGGGAGACCCAGTACTTC
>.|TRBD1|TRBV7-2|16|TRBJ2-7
CASSLVSGTGDTEQYF
TGTGCCAGCAGCTTAGTATCCGGGACAGGGGATACCGAGCAGTACTTC
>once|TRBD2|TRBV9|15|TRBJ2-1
CASSVGGLANNEQFF
TGTGCCAGCAGCGTAGGGGGACTAGCGAACAATGAGCAGTTCTTC
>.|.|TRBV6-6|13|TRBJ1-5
CASRPGVNQPQHF
TGTGCCAGCCGTCCCGGGGTCAATCAGCCCCAGCATTTT
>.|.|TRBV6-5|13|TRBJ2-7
CAKKPGWTYEQYF
TGTGCCAAAAAACCGGGGTGGACCTACGAGCAGTACTTC
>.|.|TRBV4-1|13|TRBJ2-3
CASSHPATDTQYF
TGCGCCAGCAGCCACCCTGCCACAGATACGCAGTATTTT
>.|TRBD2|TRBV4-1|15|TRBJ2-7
CASSQVRAGALEQYF
TGCGCCAGCAGCCAAGTACGAGCGGGGGCCCTCGAGCAGTACTTC
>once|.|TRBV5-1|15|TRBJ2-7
CASSLGPSRTYEQYF
TGCGCCAGCAGCTTGGGACCGAGCCGAACCTACGAGCAGTACTTC
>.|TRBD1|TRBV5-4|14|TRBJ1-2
CASSPRTGNYGYTF
TGTGCCAGCAGCCCCCGGACAGGGAACTATGGCTACACCTTC
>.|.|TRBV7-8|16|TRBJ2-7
CASSPPPGSAGGEQYF
TGTGCCAGCAGCCCGCCCCCAGGGAGCGCTGGGGGCGAGCAGTACTTC
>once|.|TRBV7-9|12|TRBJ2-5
CASTPGGETQYF
TGTGCCAGCACCCCAGGGGGGGAGACCCAGTACTTC
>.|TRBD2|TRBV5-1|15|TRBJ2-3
CASSLGAGDTDTQYF
TGCGCCAGCAGCTTGGGAGCGGGAGACACAGATACGCAGTATTTT
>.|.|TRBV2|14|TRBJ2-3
CASSWDSTRDTQYF
TGTGCCAGCAGTTGGGACTCGACAAGAGATACGCAGTATTTT
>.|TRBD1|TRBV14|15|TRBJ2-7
CASSQPGTGIYEQYF
TGTGCCAGCAGCCAACCTGGGACAGGGATTTACGAGCAGTACTTC
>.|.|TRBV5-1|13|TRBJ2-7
CASSVAFSYEQYF
TGCGCCAGCAGCGTAGCGTTCTCCTACGAGCAGTACTTC
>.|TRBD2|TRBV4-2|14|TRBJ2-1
CASSPAGVYNEQFF
TGTGCCAGCAGCCCAGCGGGAGTTTACAATGAGCAGTTCTTC
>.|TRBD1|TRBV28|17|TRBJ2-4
CASSTYIDREAKNIQYF
TGTGCCAGCAGTACTTATATCGACAGGGAGGCCAAAAACATTCAGTACTTC
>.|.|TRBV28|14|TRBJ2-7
CASKGGGPYYEQYF
TGTGCCAGCAAAGGCGGTGGGCCCTACTACGAGCAGTACTTC
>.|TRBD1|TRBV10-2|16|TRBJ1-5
CASSRGQVGGNQPQHF
TGCGCCAGCAGCCGAGGACAGGTCGGGGGCAATCAGCCCCAGCATTTT
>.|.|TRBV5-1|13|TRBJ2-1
CASSLEVSGEQFF
TGCGCCAGCAGCTTGGAAGTCAGCGGAGAGCAGTTCTTC
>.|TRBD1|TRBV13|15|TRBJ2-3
CASSPGTGGTDTQYF
TGTGCCAGCAGCCCTGGGACAGGGGGCACAGATACGCAGTATTTT
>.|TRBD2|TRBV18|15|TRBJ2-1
CASSPSSGAYNEQFF
TGTGCCAGCTCACCAAGTAGCGGGGCTTACAATGAGCAGTTCTTC
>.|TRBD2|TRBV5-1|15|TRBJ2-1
CASSPGTSAYNEQFF
TGCGCCAGCAGCCCCGGGACTAGCGCCTACAATGAGCAGTTCTTC
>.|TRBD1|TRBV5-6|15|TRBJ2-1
CASSSRDSSYNEQFF
TGTGCCAGCAGCTCTCGGGACAGCTCCTACAATGAGCAGTTCTTC
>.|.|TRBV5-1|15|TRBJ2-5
CASSLGTGRQETQYF
TGCGCCAGCAGCTTGGGAACAGGTCGACAAGAGACCCAGTACTTC
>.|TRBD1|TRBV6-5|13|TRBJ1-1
CASSYLDRAEAFF
TGTGCCAGCAGTTACCTGGACAGGGCTGAAGCTTTCTTT
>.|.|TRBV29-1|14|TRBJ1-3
CSVKQDNSGNTIYF
TGCAGCGTTAAACAGGACAACTCTGGAAACACCATATATTTT
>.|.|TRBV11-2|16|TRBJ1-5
CASSQGTGLGNQPQHF
TGTGCCAGCAGCCAAGGTACAGGGTTGGGCAATCAGCCCCAGCATTTT
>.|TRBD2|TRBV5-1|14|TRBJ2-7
CASSREGPWNEQYF
TGCGCCAGCAGCCGGGAGGGCCCATGGAACGAGCAGTACTTC
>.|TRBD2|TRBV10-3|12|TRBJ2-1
CASSGSYNEQFF
TGTGCCTCTAGCGGGAGCTACAATGAGCAGTTCTTC
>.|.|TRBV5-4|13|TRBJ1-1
CASSLEGPSEAFF
TGTGCCAGCAGCTTGGAGGGGCCTTCTGAAGCTTTCTTT
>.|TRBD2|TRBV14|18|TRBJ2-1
CASSQAPGGGRTLNEQFF
TGTGCCAGCAGCCAAGCCCCCGGTGGCGGGAGAACCCTCAATGAGCAGTTCTTC
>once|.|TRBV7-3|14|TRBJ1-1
CASSLQGPNTEAFF
TGTGCCAGCAGCTTACAGGGGCCGAACACTGAAGCTTTCTTT
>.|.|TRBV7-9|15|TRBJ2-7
CASSPWQGIAYEQYF
TGTGCCAGCAGCCCGTGGCAGGGGATAGCCTACGAGCAGTACTTC
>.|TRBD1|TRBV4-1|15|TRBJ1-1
CASSQRTGWGTEAFF
TGCGCCAGCAGCCAGCGGACAGGCTGGGGGACTGAAGCTTTCTTT
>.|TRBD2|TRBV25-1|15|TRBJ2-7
CASSGVSGRTYEQYF
TGTGCCAGCAGTGGGGTTAGCGGGAGGACCTACGAGCAGTACTTC
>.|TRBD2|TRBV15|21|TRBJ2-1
CATSRDLGQREGRGTYNEQFF
TGTGCCACCAGCAGAGATCTCGGGCAGCGGGAGGGCCGTGGCACCTACAATGAGCAGTTCTTC
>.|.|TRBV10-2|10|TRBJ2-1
CASSENEQFF
TGCGCCAGCAGTGAGAATGAGCAGTTCTTC
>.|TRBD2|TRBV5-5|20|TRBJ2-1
CASSGHSGTFPESSYNEQFF
TGTGCCAGCAGCGGCCATAGCGGGACCTTCCCAGAGAGCTCCTACAATGAGCAGTTCTTC